This T cell receptor (beta chain) was obtained from a study of beta chain features in type 1 diabetes (dated by TCRdb to between 2017 and 2018). A note on the overall study: Mean age, gender distribution, total cell number and subset yield were not different between patients and healthy donors. A total of roughly 98,000,000 sorted cells were examined across all samples, and a strong correlation was observed between cell number per subset and RNA yield. In the study, recently diagnosed type 1 diabetes patients and matched healthy donors were compared on the TCRB repertoires of their sorted circulating CD4+ T cell subsets. Regulatory and stem cell-like memory subsets were isolated from only 8 patients and roughly eight healthy donors, whereas naive and central memory subsets came from all 30 or so donors.

The V and J ends are trimmed by 6 bases and 2 bases, leaving 14 bases between them. From cysteine to phenylalanine, the CDR3 is 14 amino acids long. Of all the DNA, just the CDR3 is kept, 42 bases in frame from base 1. The CDR1 and CDR2 encoded by the germline V gene (reference sequence) are LNHDA and SQIVND. The entire isolated RNA was reverse transcribed using the High Capacity cDNA Reverse Transcription Kit, and thus expressed TCRB transcripts were sequenced. Deep immunoSEQ sequencing was performed on naive, central memory and regulatory T cell samples, with an average of roughly 3.6 million total reads per sample. Sorted cells were lysed in RLT buffer, and RNA was extracted using DNase-treated RNeasy Micro or Mini kits according to cell number. To prevent cross-contamination, every cell subset was processed on its own, while patient and healthy donor samples were processed together. The immunoSEQ multiplex PCR was used to amplify TCRB sequences from cDNA, yielding 87-bp fragments that span the CDR3 region. The amplicons were sequenced using the Illumina HiSeq platform. Turning to the authors' computational methods: PCR bias was corrected computationally using synthetic template baselines, and reads within Hamming distance 2 were collapsed, with unmergeable singletons discarded. Reads were aligned against IMGT to assign V, D and J genes, CDR3 length and insertions or deletions at six rearrangement sites. Within each subset, clonotype counts were normalized to sorted cell number, and only after that were true diversity and Gini coefficients computed with the tcR R package. The overlap coefficient, calculated on TCRB nucleotide sequences, was used to quantify repertoire sharing. TCRdb mirrors the immuneACCESS table, restricted to in-frame sequences. Some clones are absent from its copies; in checked studies, under half trace to an unresolved V gene, and the reason for the others is unknown. The V and J calls and the clone size are those of that table, but D and trimming were determined from the DNA. This sample lists 310,000 or so clones; roughly 8% were detected once. The top ten hold approximately 0.44% of the sample.

Results and caveats for the whole study, not just this receptor: Naive, central memory and regulatory TCRB repertoires appeared more similar among patients than among healthy donors. Type 1 diabetes patients showed a moderate but significant shortening of TCRB CDR3 length in all four CD4+ subsets. Because cDNA was sequenced instead of genomic DNA, highly expressing activated cells could be over-represented, though the groups showed no difference in activation or CD3 levels. Only small numbers of individuals were included in the HLA sub-analyses, which left unresolved whether HLA type had any influence on TCRB rearrangement. Patients with type 1 diabetes made fewer insertions and deleted more nucleotides at VDJ recombination sites, implying thymic rearrangement abnormalities. Shorter templates might be favored by PCR, yet because patient and control samples were amplified and corrected together, any such skew would affect both groups equally.

This clone was seen a few times. Its specific antigen is unknown. No base-level quality is on record; no much larger clone is a single base apart. Each donor gave one peripheral blood draw, roughly 0.12 L on average, collected into heparinised tubes. A BD FACSAria II was used to sort naive, central memory, regulatory and stem cell-like memory CD4+ T cells with a panel that included CD45RO, CCR7, CD25, CD127, CD95 and CD27. Every sorted population had a purity above 95%. Right away, PBMCs were isolated by Lymphoprep density gradient centrifugation and were stained directly, with no culture step. Samples were stained and sorted in pairs, with one healthy donor and one patient per experiment, so that batch effects were minimized.

Recombination joined TRBV19 with TRBJ2-7; the D gene cannot be named for sure. Sequenced: central memory CD4+ T cells from blood. This sequence originates from a woman aged 18-29 years in good health. In nucleotide form, the sequence is TGTGCCAGTAGCTCCACAAGGAACACCTACGAGCAGTACTTC. This sequence encodes CASSSTRNTYEQYF.